This TCR beta chain is from a study of T cells in Graves' hyperthyroidism and ophthalmopathy. On the study more broadly: Peripheral blood sampling occurred at initial diagnosis, before any treatment.

Per the germline V gene, CDR1 is LNHNV and CDR2 is YYDKDF (reference sequence). The length of the CDR3 is 16 residues. V lost 0 bases and J 1 base, leaving 7 bases between the germline ends. RNA transcripts served as the template for amplifying TCR beta CDR3 regions. The primer set for the first-round RT-PCR of the TCR CDR3 was HTBI. TCRdb passed the multiplex PCR reads through MiXCR, listing each CDR3 protein once. The sample lists about 560,000 distinct CDR3 sequences; approximately 16% were seen once. Sequencing was carried out using blood. The sequence was obtained from a woman aged 18-29 years with Graves' hyperthyroidism. J is TRBJ2-6 and V is TRBV15; D remains ambiguous. CDR3 loop: CATSRDLGSGANVLTF. In DNA, the CDR3 is TGTGCCACCAGCAGAGATTTAGGATCTGGGGCCAACGTCCTGACTTTC. Looking up the rest from reference TRBV15 and TRBJ2-6 gives the full variable domain: DAMVIQNPRYQVTQFGKPVTLSCSQTLNHNVMYWYQQKSSQAPKLLFHYYDKDFNNEADTPDNFQSRRPNTSFCFLDIRSPGLGDTAMYLCATSRDLGSGANVLTFGAGSRLTVL.